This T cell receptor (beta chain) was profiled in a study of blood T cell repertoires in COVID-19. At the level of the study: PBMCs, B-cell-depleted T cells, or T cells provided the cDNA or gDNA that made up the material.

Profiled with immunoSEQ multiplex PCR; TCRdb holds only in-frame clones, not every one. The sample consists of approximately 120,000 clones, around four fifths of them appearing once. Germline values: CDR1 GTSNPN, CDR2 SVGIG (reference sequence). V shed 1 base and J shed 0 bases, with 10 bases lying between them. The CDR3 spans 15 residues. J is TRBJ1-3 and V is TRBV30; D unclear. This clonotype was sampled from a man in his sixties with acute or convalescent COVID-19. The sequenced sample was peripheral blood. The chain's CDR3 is CAWSGGLSSGNTIYF. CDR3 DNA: TGTGCCTGGAGTGGCGGTTTGAGCTCTGGAAACACCATATATTTT.